This TCR beta chain comes out of a study of blood T cell repertoires in COVID-19. Study-level information: Sources were T cells, B-cell-depleted T cells, or PBMCs; the material itself was cDNA or gDNA.

Per the study methods: Nucleated cell number was recorded as an estimate derived from reference gene primer amplification. The repertoire was sequenced with immunoSEQ multiplex PCR; TCRdb's copy has only in-frame clones and lacks some. The DNA gave D and trimming, while V, J and clone size come from that table. Of 100,000 to 150,000 clones in the sample, less than 90% are singletons; the top ten hold under 5%. J was trimmed by 6 bases and V by 0 bases; bases with no gene match: 3. The germline V gene encodes CDR1 MNHEY and CDR2 SVGEGT. The CDR3 is 17 amino acids. This receptor was obtained from a woman younger than 45 who had recovered from COVID-19. The rearrangement joins TRBV6-2 or TRBV6-3 to TRBJ2-2; TRBD2 aligns across 14 bases. Specimen: PBMCs or T cells enriched from blood (not recorded which). For the CDR3, the DNA is TGTGCCAGCAGTTACTCGAGACTAGCGGGAGGGTCCGGGGAGCTGTTTTTT. Translation: CASSYSRLAGGSGELFF.